The sequence of this T cell receptor (beta chain) was determined in a study of CXCR3-negative and CXCR3-positive naive CD8 T cells. Study outcomes and limitations: Compared with CXCR3-negative naive cells, CXCR3-positive naive cells showed more hydrophobic TRB CDR3s. Naive cells that were CXCR3-negative or CXCR3-positive used TRBV-TRBJ genes alike, while memory cells diverged.

Each TRB cDNA library was prepared by 5' RACE (with UMI labels). TCRdb re-analyzed the 5' RACE reads; it lists each CDR3 protein once, without DNA. The clone table shows fewer than 65,000 distinct CDR3 sequences, with the ten largest holding roughly 4.4%. This CDR3 has 15 residues. Of note for this clonotype: Its antigen is unknown.

This chain uses TRBV12-3 or TRBV12-4 with TRBJ2-5; checking the TCRdb D call of TRBD1 is not possible without DNA. This TCR came from a human donor in good health. Some clones in this sample may be carry-over from other donors' samples. Sequenced sample: naive CXCR3+ CD8+ T cells from blood. Subset noted: CD45RO-CCR7+CD27+CD95- naive CD8+ T cells expressing CXCR3 (TNR3+). The CDR3 is CASSSSLRGGETQYF.